This T cell receptor beta chain is from a study of blood T cell repertoires in COVID-19. Across the study: The United States, Italy and Spain were the sources of the acute and convalescent COVID-19 samples.

Only in-frame clones appear in the TCRdb table, and some are missing; sequencing was by immunoSEQ multiplex PCR. This table holds over 200,000 clones, about four fifths found once. The TCR was taken from a woman in her 40s with active or convalescent COVID-19. The sample comprised peripheral blood.

CDR3 DNA: TGTGCCAGCAGCTGGGGAGGGGACACTGAAGCTTTCTTT. The encoded protein is CASSWGGDTEAFF. The V and J genes are TRBV7-3 and TRBJ1-1; possible D gene TRBD1, 5 bases. The V gene's germline CDR1 is SGHTA and CDR2 FQGTGA. The CDR3 covers 13 residues. Trimming shortened V by 4 bases and J by 3 bases, and 9 bases separated the two germline ends.